This T cell receptor (beta chain) is drawn from a study of T-cell reconstitution after alpha-beta-depleted transplantation in children. Trimming cost V 7 bases and J 8 bases, with 20 bases left between them. This CDR3 spans 15 amino acids. Preparation of the TCRbeta library used unique molecular identifiers. From the PCR reads, TCRdb called clonotypes with MiXCR, one entry per CDR3 protein. Found here are about 210,000 distinct CDR3 sequences, approximately 15% of them singletons; the top ten hold 35% to 50%. The sequencing used PBMCs, mostly from graft donor cells, collected 360 days after TCRalphabeta/CD19-depleted stem cell transplant. The V call is TRBV12-3 or TRBV12-4, the J call TRBJ1-4; a weak D match, TRBD1 (6 bases). The TCR originated in a male patient under 10 years old who had a stem cell transplant for acute lymphoblastic leukemia, so the T cells may come from the graft donor. This CDR3 reads CASTLESGAGEKLFF. The DNA for the CDR3 is TGTGCCAGCACCCTTGAATCAGGGGCAGGAGAAAAACTGTTTTTT.